Shown below are 13 T cell receptor beta chains from a single sample sequenced in a study of cytomegalovirus exposure and HLA in healthy donors. It was with 60 Vbeta and 13 Jbeta primers that the PCR ran. The method was immunoSEQ multiplex PCR; TCRdb's version includes in-frame clones alone and lacks a portion of them. The sample lists 200,000 or so clones; 60% to 80% were seen once. The sample comprised PBMCs. These receptors originate from a man younger than 35 in good health and CMV-seronegative.

DNA for the CDR3: TGTGCCAGTAGTAATCCCGCGGGGTTGAGCAATCAGCCCCAGCATTTT. Amino acid sequence: CASSNPAGLSNQPQHF. The chain recombines TRBV19 with TRBJ1-5; D not resolved. V lost 4 bases to trimming and J lost 1 base, with 14 bases between them. The CDR3 consists of 16 residues. The germline CDR1 and CDR2 sequences are LNHDA and SQIVND (reference sequence).

V is TRBV19 and J is TRBJ2-1, with TRBD2 matching 7 bases. J was trimmed by 8 bases and V by 5 bases; bases with no gene match: 12. Germline lookup yields CDR1 LNHDA and CDR2 SQIVND (reference sequence). The CDR3 loop spans 15 amino acids. CDR3 amino acids: CASSGGRELSDEQFF. The CDR3 region has the DNA TGTGCCAGTAGTGGGGGGAGGGAGCTTTCCGATGAGCAGTTCTTC.

V and J are TRBV4-1 and TRBJ2-2, with 9 nucleotides matching TRBD1. Germline V gives CDR1 MGHRA, CDR2 YSYEKL. The trim removed 0 bases at V and 2 bases at J, leaving 7 bases unmatched. This CDR3 comprises 18 residues. CDR3 nucleotides: TGCGCCAGCAGCCAAGATCGAGGACAGGGGATTAACACCGGGGAGCTGTTTTTT. It is translated as CASSQDRGQGINTGELFF.

CDR3 nucleotide sequence: TGTGCCAGCAGTCTAGGGGCGACCACTGAAGCTTTCTTT. It specifies CASSLGATTEAFF. V is TRBV11-3 and J is TRBJ1-1; possible D gene TRBD1, 5 bases. The CDR3 runs 13 residues. Trimming removed 6 bases from V and 4 bases from J, with 12 bases in between. Germline V gene sequence: CDR1 SGHNT, CDR2 YENEEA.

The chain uses TRBV6-5 and TRBJ1-1; 7 bases match TRBD1. Looked up from germline, CDR1 is MNHEY and CDR2 is SVGAGI. J gave up 4 bases and V 6 bases, and 11 bases lay outside the gene matches. The CDR3 loop spans 15 amino acids. CDR3 sequence reads: CASRSFWDSLTEAFF. The DNA of the CDR3 is TGTGCCAGCAGGTCCTTTTGGGACAGTCTCACTGAAGCTTTCTTT.

The chain employs TRBV18 and TRBJ2-2; a possible D gene is TRBD1 (6 bases). Germline CDR1 KGHSH, CDR2 LQKENI. Trimming stripped 0 bases from V and 6 bases from J, with 11 bases between. This CDR3 comprises 15 residues. CDR3 nucleotide sequence: TGTGCCAGCTCACCACCGGGGGACATCCCCGGGGAGCTGTTTTTT. It translates to CASSPPGDIPGELFF.

A word on this clone: This same CDR3 is encoded by further DNA sequences in the sample. The V call is TRBV7-6, the J call TRBJ2-1; possibly TRBD2 for D (5 bases). The CDR3 extends over 14 amino acids. V dropped 0 bases and J dropped 4 bases, with 7 bases sitting between them. Germline V lookup: CDR1 SGHVS, CDR2 FNYEAQ. This chain's CDR3 is CASSLARGYNEQFF. The CDR3 bases are TGTGCCAGCAGCTTAGCACGGGGTTACAATGAGCAGTTCTTC. The full variable domain, with the rest looked up from reference TRBV7-6 and TRBJ2-1, is GAGVSQSPRYKVTKRGQDVALRCDPISGHVSLYWYRQALGQGPEFLTYFNYEAQQDKSGLPNDRFSAERPEGSISTLTIQRTEQRDSAMYRCASSLARGYNEQFFGPGTRLTVL.

This chain joins TRBV2 and TRBJ1-2, with 8 bases identical to TRBD1. CDR1 and CDR2 from the germline V gene are SNHLY and FYNNEI. There are 17 residues in the CDR3. Trimming took 10 bases from V and 3 from J; bases not matched to a gene: 19. The CDR3 sequence is CAIILEGQETPYYGYTF. CDR3 nucleotide sequence: TGTGCCATCATCCTCGAGGGACAGGAGACCCCCTACTATGGCTACACCTTC. The entire variable domain, with the rest obtained from reference TRBV2 and TRBJ1-2, is as follows: EPEVTQTPSHQVTQMGQEVILRCVPISNHLYFYWYRQILGQKVEFLVSFYNNEISEKSEIFDDQFSVERPDGSNFTLKIRSTKLEDSAMYFCAIILEGQETPYYGYTFGSGTRLTVV.

This clone was seen only a few times. This chain uses TRBV7-2 with TRBJ2-1, with TRBD2 matching 8 bases. There are 18 residues in the CDR3. The V segment lost 1 base and the J segment 3 bases; nucleotides outside the gene matches: 11. Germline V gene lookup returns CDR1 SGHTA and CDR2 FQGNSA. The CDR3 sequence: CASSLGVAGPPVYNEQFF. The CDR3 DNA reads TGTGCCAGCAGCTTAGGGGTAGCGGGGCCGCCCGTCTACAATGAGCAGTTCTTC. The whole variable domain, remainder taken from reference TRBV7-2 and TRBJ2-1, is GAGVSQSPSNKVTEKGKDVELRCDPISGHTALYWYRQSLGQGLEFLIYFQGNSAPDKSGLPSDRFSAERTGGSVSTLTIQRTQQEDSAVYLCASSLGVAGPPVYNEQFFGPGTRLTVL.

The V call is TRBV6-1, the J call TRBJ1-2; D uncertain. Trimming stripped 4 bases from V and 0 bases from J, with 6 bases between. The germline gives CDR1 MNHNS, CDR2 SASEGT. The CDR3 extends over 13 amino acids. The CDR3 protein is CASSVTTNYGYTF. DNA for the CDR3: TGTGCCAGCAGTGTAACTACTAACTATGGCTACACCTTC.

This clone has more than one count but fewer than ten. V usage is TRBV6-6 and J usage is TRBJ2-1, with 7 bases matching TRBD1. V shed 2 bases and J 7 bases; nucleotides not matched to a gene: 11. The CDR3 totals 16 residues. Germline CDR1 reads MNHNY; CDR2 reads SVGAGI (reference sequence). CDR3 region: CASSYVWDSWGNEQFF. The CDR3 DNA reads TGTGCCAGCAGTTACGTGTGGGACAGTTGGGGGAATGAGCAGTTCTTC.

The chain employs TRBV30 and TRBJ1-3; D is uncertain. This CDR3 region has 14 residues. The V end lost 3 bases, the J end lost 2 bases, and 11 bases lay between the germline ends. The germline V gene encodes CDR1 GTSNPN and CDR2 SVGIG (reference sequence). CDR3 amino acids: CAWRNMAAGNTIYF. The CDR3 bases are TGTGCCTGGAGGAACATGGCAGCTGGAAACACCATATATTTT.

V and J are TRBV29-1 and TRBJ1-3; 8 positions match TRBD1. CDR1 SQVTM and CDR2 ANQGSEA come from the germline V gene. V was pared by 6 bases and J by 4 bases, with 5 bases of the junction left unmatched. This CDR3 region has 13 residues. The CDR3 protein is CSVGQGGGNTIYF. The CDR3 DNA reads as TGCAGCGTCGGACAGGGAGGAGGAAACACCATATATTTT.